This TCR beta chain was captured in a study of beta chain features in type 1 diabetes. V gave up 4 bases and J gave up 0 bases, with 12 bases separating them. Germline loops: CDR1 SQVTM, CDR2 ANQGSEA. This CDR3 contains 14 residues. Isolated RNA was reverse transcribed in full, so expressed TCRB transcripts were sequenced. The table came from immunoSEQ multiplex PCR; TCRdb's copy has only in-frame clones and leaves some out. The sample consists of over 500,000 clones, around 15% of them appearing once. The clonotype was recovered from a man younger than 35 in good health. Sequenced material: naive CD4+ T cells from blood. V gene TRBV29-1 combines with J gene TRBJ1-1; no firm D call. The DNA for the CDR3 is TGCAGCGTTGTGTTGGGTACGTTGAACACTGAAGCTTTCTTT. It translates to CSVVLGTLNTEAFF.